The clone carrying this T cell receptor beta chain was detected many times. The sample originates from a study of regulatory T cells in long-lasting Graves disease. To make TCR beta libraries, researchers used iRepertoire HTBI primers and Arm-PCR of CDR3 regions. TCRdb reprocessed the multiplex PCR reads via MiXCR and lists one record per CDR3 protein. The table shows under 300,000 distinct CDR3 sequences, with 20% occurring only once. As for time point: newly diagnosed GD, antithyroid drugs for less than 3 months. Extracted PBMC RNA gave rise to the TCR library. The sample here was peripheral blood mononuclear cells (PBMCs), taken at new diagnosis, from a patient treated with antithyroid drugs. The origin of this receptor is a female donor with Graves disease.

This CDR3 is CASSLGGAGLNTEAFF. The CDR3 DNA sequence: TGCGCCAGCAGCCTTGGGGGTGCAGGGCTGAACACTGAAGCTTTCTTT. The chain is built from TRBV5-1 and TRBJ1-1, with D possibly matching TRBD1 (5 bases). CDR3 length: 16 amino acids. Germline CDR1 SGHRS, CDR2 YFSETQ. V was pared by 4 bases and J by 0 bases, with 16 bases between.